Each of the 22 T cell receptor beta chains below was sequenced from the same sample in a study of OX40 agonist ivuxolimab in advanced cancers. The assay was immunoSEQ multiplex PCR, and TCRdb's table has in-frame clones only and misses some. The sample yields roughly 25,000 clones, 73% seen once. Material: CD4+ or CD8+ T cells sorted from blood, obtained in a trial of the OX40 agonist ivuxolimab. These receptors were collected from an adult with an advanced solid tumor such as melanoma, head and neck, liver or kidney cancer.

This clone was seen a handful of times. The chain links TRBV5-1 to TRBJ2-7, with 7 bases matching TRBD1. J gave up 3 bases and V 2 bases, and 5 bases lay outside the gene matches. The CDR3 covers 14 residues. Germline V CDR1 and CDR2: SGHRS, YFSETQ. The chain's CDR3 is CASSFGTELYEQYF. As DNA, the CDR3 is TGCGCCAGCAGCTTCGGGACAGAGCTCTACGAGCAGTACTTC. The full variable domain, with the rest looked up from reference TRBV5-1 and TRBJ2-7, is KAGVTQTPRYLIKTRGQQVTLSCSPISGHRSVSWYQQTPGQGLQFLFEYFSETQRNKGNFPGRFSGRQFSNSRSEMNVSTLELGDSALYLCASSFGTELYEQYFGPGTRLTVT.

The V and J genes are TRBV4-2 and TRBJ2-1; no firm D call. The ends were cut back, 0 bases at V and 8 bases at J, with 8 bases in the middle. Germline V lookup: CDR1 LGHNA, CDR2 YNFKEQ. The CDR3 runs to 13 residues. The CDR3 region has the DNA TGTGCCAGCAGCCAAGAGTTTTTAGATGAGCAGTTCTTC. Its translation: CASSQEFLDEQFF.

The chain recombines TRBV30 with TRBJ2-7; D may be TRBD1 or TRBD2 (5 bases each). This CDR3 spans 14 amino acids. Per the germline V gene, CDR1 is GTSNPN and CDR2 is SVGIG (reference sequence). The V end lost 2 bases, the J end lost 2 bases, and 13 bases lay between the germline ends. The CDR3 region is CAWSSGTGTYEQYF. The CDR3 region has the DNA TGTGCCTGGAGTTCCGGGACGGGGACCTACGAGCAGTACTTC.

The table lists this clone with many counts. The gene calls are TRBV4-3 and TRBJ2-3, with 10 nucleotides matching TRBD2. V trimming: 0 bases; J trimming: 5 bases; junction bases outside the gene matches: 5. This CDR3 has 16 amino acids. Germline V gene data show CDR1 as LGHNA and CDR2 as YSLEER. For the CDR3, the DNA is TGCGCCAGCAGCCAAGATCTAAGCGGGGGGGTAGATACGCAGTATTTT. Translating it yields CASSQDLSGGVDTQYF.

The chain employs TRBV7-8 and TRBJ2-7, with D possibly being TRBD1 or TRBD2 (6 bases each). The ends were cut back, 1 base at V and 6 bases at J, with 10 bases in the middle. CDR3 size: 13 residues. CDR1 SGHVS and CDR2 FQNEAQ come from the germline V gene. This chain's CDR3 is CASSLGGASEQYF. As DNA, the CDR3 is TGTGCCAGCAGCTTAGGGGGGGCCTCCGAGCAGTACTTC.

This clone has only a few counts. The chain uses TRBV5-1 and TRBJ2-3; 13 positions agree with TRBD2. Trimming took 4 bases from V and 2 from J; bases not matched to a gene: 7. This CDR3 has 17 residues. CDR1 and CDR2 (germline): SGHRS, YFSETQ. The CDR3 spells CASSVGLAGTSTDTQYF. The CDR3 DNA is TGCGCCAGCAGCGTGGGACTAGCGGGGACCTCCACAGATACGCAGTATTTT.

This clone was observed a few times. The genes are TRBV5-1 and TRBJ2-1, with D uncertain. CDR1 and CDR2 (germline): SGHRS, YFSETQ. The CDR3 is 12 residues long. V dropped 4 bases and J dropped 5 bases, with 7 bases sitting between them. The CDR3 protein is CASSRMNNEQFF. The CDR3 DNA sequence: TGCGCCAGCAGCCGTATGAACAATGAGCAGTTCTTC.

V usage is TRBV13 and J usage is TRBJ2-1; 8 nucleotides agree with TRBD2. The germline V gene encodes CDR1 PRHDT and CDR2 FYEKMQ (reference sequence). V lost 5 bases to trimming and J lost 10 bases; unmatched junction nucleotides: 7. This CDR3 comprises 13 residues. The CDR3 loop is CASSTGLALEQFF. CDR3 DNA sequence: TGTGCCAGCAGCACAGGACTAGCTCTGGAGCAGTTCTTC. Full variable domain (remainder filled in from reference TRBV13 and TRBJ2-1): AAGVIQSPRHLIKEKRETATLKCYPIPRHDTVYWYQQGPGQDPQFLISFYEKMQSDKGSIPDRFSAQQFSDYHSELNMSSLELGDSALYFCASSTGLALEQFFGPGTRLTVL.

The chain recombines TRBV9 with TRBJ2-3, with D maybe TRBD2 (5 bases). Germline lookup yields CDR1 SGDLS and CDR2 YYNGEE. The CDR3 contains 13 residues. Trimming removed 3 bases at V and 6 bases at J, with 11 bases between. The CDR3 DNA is TGTGCCAGCAGCGCCCTCAGGAGGGATACGCAGTATTTT. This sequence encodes CASSALRRDTQYF.

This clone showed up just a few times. CDR3 DNA sequence: TGTGCCAGCAGTCATTTCGGGGGGTCTAATGGTTTATTGCTCGAGCAGTACTTC. This gives the protein CASSHFGGSNGLLLEQYF. V and J are TRBV27 and TRBJ2-7, with TRBD2 identical over 7 bases. Per germline, CDR1 MNHEY and CDR2 SMNVEV (reference sequence). V trimming: 5 bases; J trimming: 6 bases; junction bases outside the gene matches: 22. There are 18 residues in the CDR3.

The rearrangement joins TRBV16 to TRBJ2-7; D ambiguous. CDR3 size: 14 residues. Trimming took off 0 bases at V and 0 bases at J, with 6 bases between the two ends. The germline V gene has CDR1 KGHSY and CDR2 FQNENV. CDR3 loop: CASSQSVDSYEQYF. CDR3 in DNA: TGTGCCAGCAGCCAATCGGTTGACTCCTACGAGCAGTACTTC.

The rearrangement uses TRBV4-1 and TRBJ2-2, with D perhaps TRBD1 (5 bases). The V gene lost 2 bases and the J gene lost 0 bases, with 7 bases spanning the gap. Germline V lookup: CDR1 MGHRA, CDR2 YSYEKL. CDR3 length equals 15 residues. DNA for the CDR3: TGCGCCAGCAGCCAACTGACAGCGAACACCGGGGAGCTGTTTTTT. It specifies CASSQLTANTGELFF.

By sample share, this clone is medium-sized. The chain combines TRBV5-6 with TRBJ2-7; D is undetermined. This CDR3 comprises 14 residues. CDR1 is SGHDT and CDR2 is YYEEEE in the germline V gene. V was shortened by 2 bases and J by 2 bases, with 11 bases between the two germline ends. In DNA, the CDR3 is TGTGCCAGCAGCTTTTCTGGGGAAACCTACGAGCAGTACTTC. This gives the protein CASSFSGETYEQYF. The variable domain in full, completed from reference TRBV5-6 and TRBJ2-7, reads DAGVTQSPTHLIKTRGQQVTLRCSPKSGHDTVSWYQQALGQGPQFIFQYYEEEERQRGNFPDRFSGHQFPNYSSELNVNALLLGDSALYLCASSFSGETYEQYFGPGTRLTVT.

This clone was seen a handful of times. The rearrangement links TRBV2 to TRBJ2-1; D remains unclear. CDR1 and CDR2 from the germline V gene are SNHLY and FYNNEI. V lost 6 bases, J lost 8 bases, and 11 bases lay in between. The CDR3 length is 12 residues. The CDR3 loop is CASSPYSDEQFF. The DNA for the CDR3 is TGTGCCAGCAGCCCCTATTCGGATGAGCAGTTCTTC.

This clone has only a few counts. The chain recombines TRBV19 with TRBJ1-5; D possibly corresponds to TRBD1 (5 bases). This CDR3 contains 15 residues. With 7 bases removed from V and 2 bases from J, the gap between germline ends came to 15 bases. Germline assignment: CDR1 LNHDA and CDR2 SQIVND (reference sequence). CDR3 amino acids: CASTYYLGGNQPQHF. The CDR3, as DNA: TGTGCCAGTACATATTATTTGGGGGGCAATCAGCCCCAGCATTTT.

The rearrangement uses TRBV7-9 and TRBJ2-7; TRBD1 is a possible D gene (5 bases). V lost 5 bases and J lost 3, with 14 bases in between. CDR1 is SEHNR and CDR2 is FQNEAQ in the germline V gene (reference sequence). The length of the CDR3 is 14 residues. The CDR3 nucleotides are TGTGCCAGCAGCCCAACAGGTCTCCTCTACGAGCAGTACTTC. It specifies CASSPTGLLYEQYF.

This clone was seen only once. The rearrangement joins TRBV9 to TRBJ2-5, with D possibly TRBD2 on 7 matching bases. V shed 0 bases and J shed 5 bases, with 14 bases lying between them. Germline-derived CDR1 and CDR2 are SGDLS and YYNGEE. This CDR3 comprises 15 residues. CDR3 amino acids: CASSVARGGPETQYF. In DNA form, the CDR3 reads TGTGCCAGCAGCGTAGCGAGGGGGGGCCCTGAGACCCAGTACTTC.

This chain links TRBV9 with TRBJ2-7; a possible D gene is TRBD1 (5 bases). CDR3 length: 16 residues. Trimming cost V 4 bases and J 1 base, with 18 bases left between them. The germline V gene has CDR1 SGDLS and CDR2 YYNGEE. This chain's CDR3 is CASSSQQDLHSYEQYF. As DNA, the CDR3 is TGTGCCAGCAGCTCTCAACAGGACCTCCATTCCTACGAGCAGTACTTC.

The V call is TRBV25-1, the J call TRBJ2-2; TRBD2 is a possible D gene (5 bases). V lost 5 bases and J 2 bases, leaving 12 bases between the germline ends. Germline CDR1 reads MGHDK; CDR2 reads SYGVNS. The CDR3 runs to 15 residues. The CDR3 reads CASSSASGNTGELFF. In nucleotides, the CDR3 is TGTGCCAGCAGTTCGGCCAGCGGTAACACCGGGGAGCTGTTTTTT. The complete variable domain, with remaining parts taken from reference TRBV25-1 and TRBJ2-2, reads EADIYQTPRYLVIGTGKKITLECSQTMGHDKMYWYQQDPGMELHLIHYSYGVNSTEKGDLSSESTVSRIRTEHFPLTLESARPSHTSQYLCASSSASGNTGELFFGEGSRLTVL.

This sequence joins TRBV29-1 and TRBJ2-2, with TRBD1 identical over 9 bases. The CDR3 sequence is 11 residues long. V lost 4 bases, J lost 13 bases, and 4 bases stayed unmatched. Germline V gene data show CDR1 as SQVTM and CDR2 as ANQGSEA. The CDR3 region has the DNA TGCAGCGTTGGACAGGGGGTACGGCTGTTTTTT. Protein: CSVGQGVRLFF.

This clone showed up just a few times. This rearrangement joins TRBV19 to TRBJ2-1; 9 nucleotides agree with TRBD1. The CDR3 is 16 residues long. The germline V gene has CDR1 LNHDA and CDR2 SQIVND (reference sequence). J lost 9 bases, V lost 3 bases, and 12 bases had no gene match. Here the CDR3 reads CASSMGQGTREGEQFF. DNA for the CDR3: TGTGCCAGTAGTATGGGACAGGGAACAAGAGAGGGTGAGCAGTTCTTC.

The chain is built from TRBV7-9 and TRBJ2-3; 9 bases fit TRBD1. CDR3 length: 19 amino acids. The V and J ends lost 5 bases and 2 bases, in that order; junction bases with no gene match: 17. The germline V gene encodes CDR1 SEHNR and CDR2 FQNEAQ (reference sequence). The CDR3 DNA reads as TGTGCCAGCAGCCACTTGGAGGAGACAGGGGGATTGGTCACAGATACGCAGTATTTT. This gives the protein CASSHLEETGGLVTDTQYF.